A selection of T cell receptor beta chains follows, all from one sample in a study of cytomegalovirus exposure and HLA in healthy donors. Produced via immunoSEQ multiplex PCR; TCRdb's table is partial and in-frame only. The sample lists about 170,000 clones; around 82% were seen once. The specimen was PBMCs. The receptors shown here come from a male donor in good health and CMV-seronegative. Both conserved end residues are part of each CDR3. The D gene is left open where the match is weak. For some rows the clone size is stated as once, few or many, or as a class when expanded; others skip it.

clone_size	v_call	d_call	j_call	cdr3_aa	cdr3_nt
NA	TRBV19	TRBD1	TRBJ1-5	CASSGPRDSYWQPQHF	TGTGCCAGTAGTGGCCCGAGGGACAGTTACTGGCAGCCCCAGCATTTT
NA	TRBV10-1	TRBD1	TRBJ2-3	CASSTGGRRYPDTQYF	TGCGCCAGCAGTACAGGGGGCCGGAGGTACCCAGATACGCAGTATTTT
NA	TRBV27	TRBD2	TRBJ2-1	CASSFERGDNEQFF	TGTGCCAGCAGTTTCGAGCGGGGGGACAATGAGCAGTTCTTC
NA	TRBV11-2	TRBD2	TRBJ2-5	CASSNRLAGVIQTQYF	TGTGCCAGCAGCAACCGACTAGCGGGGGTAATACAGACCCAGTACTTC
few	TRBV7-6	NA	TRBJ2-5	CASSLAANSQETQYF	TGTGCCAGCAGCTTAGCGGCAAACAGCCAAGAGACCCAGTACTTC
NA	TRBV5-1	TRBD2	TRBJ2-3	CASSSSGGFGDTQYF	TGCGCCAGCAGCTCTAGCGGGGGGTTCGGAGATACGCAGTATTTT
NA	TRBV29-1	NA	TRBJ2-7	CSVMGGYEQYF	TGCAGCGTCATGGGGGGCTACGAGCAGTACTTC
once	TRBV28	TRBD2	TRBJ2-1	CASSLWVPTSGSRHEQFF	TGTGCCAGCAGTTTATGGGTTCCTACTAGCGGGAGTCGTCATGAGCAGTTCTTC
NA	TRBV5-1	NA	TRBJ2-2	CASIFRQEPNTGELFF	TGCGCCAGCATCTTCCGACAGGAACCGAACACCGGGGAGCTGTTTTTT
NA	TRBV7-9	NA	TRBJ1-5	CASSLGSSIYQPQHF	TGTGCCAGCAGCTTAGGCTCATCTATTTATCAGCCCCAGCATTTT
NA	TRBV11-1	TRBD2	TRBJ2-1	CASSSQLLAAYNEQFF	TGTGCCAGCAGCTCTCAGCTCCTAGCGGCCTACAATGAGCAGTTCTTC
NA	TRBV14	NA	TRBJ2-1	CASSQARPTYNEQFF	TGTGCCAGCAGCCAAGCCAGGCCGACCTACAATGAGCAGTTCTTC
few	TRBV7-9	NA	TRBJ2-3	CASSSFTGGTDTQYF	TGTGCCAGCAGCTCTTTTACGGGAGGCACAGATACGCAGTATTTT